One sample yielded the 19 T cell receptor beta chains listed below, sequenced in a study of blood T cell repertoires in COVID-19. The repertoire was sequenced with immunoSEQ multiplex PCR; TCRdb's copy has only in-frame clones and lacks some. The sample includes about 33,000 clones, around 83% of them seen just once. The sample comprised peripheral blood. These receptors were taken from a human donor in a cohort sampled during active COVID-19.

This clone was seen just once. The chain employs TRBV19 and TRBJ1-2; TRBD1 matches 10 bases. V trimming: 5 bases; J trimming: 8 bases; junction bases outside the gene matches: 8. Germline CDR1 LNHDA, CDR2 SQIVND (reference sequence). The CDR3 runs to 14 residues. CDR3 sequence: CASSFRDRGKGYTF. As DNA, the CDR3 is TGTGCCAGTAGTTTCCGGGACAGGGGAAAAGGCTACACCTTC.

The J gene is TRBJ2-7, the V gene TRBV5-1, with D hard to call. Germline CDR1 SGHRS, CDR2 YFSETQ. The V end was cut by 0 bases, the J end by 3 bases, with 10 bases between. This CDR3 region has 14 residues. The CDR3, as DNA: TGCGCCAGCAGCTTGGAGGTCAGCGACTACGAGCAGTACTTC. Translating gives CASSLEVSDYEQYF.

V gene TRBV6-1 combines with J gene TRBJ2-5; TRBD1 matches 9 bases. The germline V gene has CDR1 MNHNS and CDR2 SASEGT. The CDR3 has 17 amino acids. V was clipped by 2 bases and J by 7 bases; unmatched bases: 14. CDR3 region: CASSEILGQGPGRTQYF. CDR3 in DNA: TGTGCCAGCAGTGAAATTTTAGGACAGGGGCCCGGCCGGACCCAGTACTTC.

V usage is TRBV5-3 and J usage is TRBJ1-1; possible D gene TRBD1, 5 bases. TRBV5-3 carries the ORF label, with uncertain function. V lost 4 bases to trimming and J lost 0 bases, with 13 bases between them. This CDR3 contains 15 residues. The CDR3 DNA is TGTGCCAGAAGCCGAAGGGCCAGGGTGAACACTGAAGCTTTCTTT. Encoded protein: CARSRRARVNTEAFF.

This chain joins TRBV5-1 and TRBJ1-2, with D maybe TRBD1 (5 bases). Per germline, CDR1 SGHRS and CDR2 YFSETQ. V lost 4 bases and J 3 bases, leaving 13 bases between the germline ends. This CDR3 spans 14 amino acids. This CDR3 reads CASSPLTGDYGYTF. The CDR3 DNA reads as TGCGCCAGCAGCCCCTTGACGGGGGACTATGGCTACACCTTC.

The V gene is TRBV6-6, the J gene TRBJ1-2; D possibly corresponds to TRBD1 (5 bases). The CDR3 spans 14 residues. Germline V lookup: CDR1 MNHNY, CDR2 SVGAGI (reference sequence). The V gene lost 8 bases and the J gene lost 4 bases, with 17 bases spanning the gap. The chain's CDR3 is CASELWGGTYGYTF. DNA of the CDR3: TGTGCCAGCGAACTTTGGGGAGGGACCTATGGCTACACCTTC.

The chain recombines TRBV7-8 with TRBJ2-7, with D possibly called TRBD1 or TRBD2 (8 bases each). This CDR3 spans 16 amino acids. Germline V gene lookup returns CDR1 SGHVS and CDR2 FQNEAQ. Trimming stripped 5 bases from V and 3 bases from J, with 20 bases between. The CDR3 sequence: CASSRGGGQGNYEQYF. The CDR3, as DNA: TGTGCCAGCAGCCGGGGGGGCGGACAGGGTAACTACGAGCAGTACTTC. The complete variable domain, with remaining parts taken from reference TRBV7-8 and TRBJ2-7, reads GAGVSQSPRYKVAKRGQDVALRCDPISGHVSLFWYQQALGQGPEFLTYFQNEAQLDKSGLPSDRFFAERPEGSVSTLKIQRTQQEDSAVYLCASSRGGGQGNYEQYFGPGTRLTVT.

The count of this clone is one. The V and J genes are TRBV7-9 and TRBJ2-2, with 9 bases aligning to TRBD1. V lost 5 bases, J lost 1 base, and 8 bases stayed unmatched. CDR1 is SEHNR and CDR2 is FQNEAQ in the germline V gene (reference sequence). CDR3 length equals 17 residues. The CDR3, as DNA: TGTGCCAGCAGCCCCGGCACGGGACAGGGGAACACCGGGGAGCTGTTTTTT. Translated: CASSPGTGQGNTGELFF.

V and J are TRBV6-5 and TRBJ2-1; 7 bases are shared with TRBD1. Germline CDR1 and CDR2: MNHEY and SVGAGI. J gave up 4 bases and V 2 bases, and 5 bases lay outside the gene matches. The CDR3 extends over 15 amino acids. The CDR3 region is CASSYTGTAYNEQFF. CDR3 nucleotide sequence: TGTGCCAGCAGTTACACGGGGACAGCGTACAATGAGCAGTTCTTC.

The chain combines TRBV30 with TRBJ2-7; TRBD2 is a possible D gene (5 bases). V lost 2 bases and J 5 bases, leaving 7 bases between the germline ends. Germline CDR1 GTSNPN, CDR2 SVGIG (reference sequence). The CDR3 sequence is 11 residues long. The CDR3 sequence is CAWSTGNEQYF. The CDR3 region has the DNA TGTGCCTGGAGTACGGGGAACGAGCAGTACTTC.

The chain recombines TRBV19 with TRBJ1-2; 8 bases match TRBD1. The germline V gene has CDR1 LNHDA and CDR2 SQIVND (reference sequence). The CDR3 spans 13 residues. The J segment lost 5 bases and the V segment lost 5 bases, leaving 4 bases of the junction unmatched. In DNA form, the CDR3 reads TGTGCCAGTAGTTCAGGGGGCGAGTATGGCTACACCTTC. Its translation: CASSSGGEYGYTF.

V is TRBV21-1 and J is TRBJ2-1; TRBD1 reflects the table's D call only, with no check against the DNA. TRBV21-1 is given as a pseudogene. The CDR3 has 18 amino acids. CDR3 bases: TGTGCCAGCAGCAAAGCCGGCCGTCAGGCGAGCTCCTACAATGAGCAGTTCTTC. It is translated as CASSKAGRQASSYNEQFF.

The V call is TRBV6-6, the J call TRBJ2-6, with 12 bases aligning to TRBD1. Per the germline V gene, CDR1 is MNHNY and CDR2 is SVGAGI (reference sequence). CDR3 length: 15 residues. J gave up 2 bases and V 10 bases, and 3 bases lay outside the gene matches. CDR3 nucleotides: TGTGCCATCGGGACAGGGGGCGCTGGGGCCAACGTCCTGACTTTC. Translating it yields CAIGTGGAGANVLTF.

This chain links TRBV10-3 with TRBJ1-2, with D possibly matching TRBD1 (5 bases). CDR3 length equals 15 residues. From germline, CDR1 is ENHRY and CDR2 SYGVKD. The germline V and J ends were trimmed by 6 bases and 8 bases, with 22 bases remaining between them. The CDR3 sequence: CAISDKPGQGRGYTF. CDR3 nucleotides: TGTGCCATCAGCGATAAACCCGGACAAGGAAGAGGCTACACCTTC.

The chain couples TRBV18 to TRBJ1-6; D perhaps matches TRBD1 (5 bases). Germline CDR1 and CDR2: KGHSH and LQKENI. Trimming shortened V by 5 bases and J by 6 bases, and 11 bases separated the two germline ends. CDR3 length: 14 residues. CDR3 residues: CASSTGWGNSPLHF. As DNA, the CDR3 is TGTGCCAGCTCAACAGGCTGGGGTAATTCACCCCTCCACTTT.

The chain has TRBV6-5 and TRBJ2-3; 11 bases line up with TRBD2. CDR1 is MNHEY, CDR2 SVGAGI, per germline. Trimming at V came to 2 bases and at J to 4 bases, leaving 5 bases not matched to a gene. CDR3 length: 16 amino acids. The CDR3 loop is CASSYATSGGADTQYF. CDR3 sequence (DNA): TGTGCCAGCAGTTACGCTACTAGCGGGGGAGCAGATACGCAGTATTTT.

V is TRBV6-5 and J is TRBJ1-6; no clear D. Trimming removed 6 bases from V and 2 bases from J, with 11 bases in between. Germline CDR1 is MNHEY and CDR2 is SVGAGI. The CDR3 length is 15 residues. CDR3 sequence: CASRRTVTYNSPLHF. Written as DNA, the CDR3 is TGTGCCAGCAGGCGAACAGTTACCTATAATTCACCCCTCCACTTT.

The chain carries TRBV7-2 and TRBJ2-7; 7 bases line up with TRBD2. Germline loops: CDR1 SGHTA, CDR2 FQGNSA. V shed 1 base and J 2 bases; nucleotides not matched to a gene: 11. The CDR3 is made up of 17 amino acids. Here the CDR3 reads CASSLGVGGGFPYEQYF. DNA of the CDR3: TGTGCCAGCAGCTTAGGTGTTGGCGGGGGATTTCCCTACGAGCAGTACTTC.

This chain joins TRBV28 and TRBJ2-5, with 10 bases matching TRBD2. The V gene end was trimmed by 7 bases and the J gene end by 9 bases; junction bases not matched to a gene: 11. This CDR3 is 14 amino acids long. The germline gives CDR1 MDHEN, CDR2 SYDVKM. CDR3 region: CASKGTSGARAQYF. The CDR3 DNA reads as TGTGCCAGCAAGGGAACTAGCGGGGCGCGGGCCCAGTACTTC.